One and the same sample provided the 18 T cell receptor beta chains below, sequenced in a study of CXCR3-negative and CXCR3-positive naive CD8 T cells. Through 5' RACE with UMI labels, the TRB cDNA libraries were prepared. After re-calling the 5' RACE reads, TCRdb lists one entry per CDR3 protein, DNA absent. The listing contains tens of thousands of distinct CDR3 sequences. The sample was naive CXCR3- CD8+ T cells from blood. As for subset: CD45RO-CCR7+CD27+CD95- naive CD8+ T cells lacking CXCR3 (TNR3-). The source of these receptors is a human donor in good health. Some clones in this sample may be carry-over from other donors' samples.

The rearrangement joins TRBV29-1 to TRBJ2-2. Germline-derived CDR1 and CDR2 are SQVTM and ANQGSEA. This CDR3 is 12 amino acids long. The CDR3 region is CSVSAYTGELFF.

This chain links TRBV2 with TRBJ2-1; TCRdb selects TRBD1, and the lack of DNA leaves this call unchecked. The CDR3 is 14 residues long. Germline CDR1 is SNHLY and CDR2 is FYNNEI. The CDR3 loop reads CASSGGQGLNEQFF.

The V call is TRBV18, the J call TRBJ2-5; with no DNA, the TCRdb D assignment of TRBD2 cannot be verified. Germline loops: CDR1 KGHSH, CDR2 LQKENI. There are 17 residues in the CDR3. The chain's CDR3 is CASSPGLAGGDQETQYF.

This chain connects TRBV12-3 or TRBV12-4 to TRBJ2-5; TCRdb names TRBD1, which stays unverified in the absence of DNA. This CDR3 has 15 residues. The chain's CDR3 is CASSGGGGSQETQYF.

V is TRBV10-3 and J is TRBJ2-5; checking the TCRdb D call of TRBD1 is not possible without DNA. Germline CDR1 is ENHRY and CDR2 is SYGVKD. The CDR3 runs to 14 residues. The CDR3 sequence is CAIDRTGGKETQYF.

The genes are TRBV20-1 and TRBJ2-1; TCRdb reports TRBD1, a call that lacks DNA to check it against. The CDR3 contains 16 residues. Germline CDR1 reads DFQATT; CDR2 reads SNEGSKA (reference sequence). CDR3 protein: CSATQPGTPSYNEQFF.

The chain is built from TRBV7-9 and TRBJ2-1. CDR1 and CDR2 from the germline V gene are SEHNR and FQNEAQ (reference sequence). This CDR3 is built from 14 residues. The CDR3 sequence: CAIAYGVQHDEQFF.

According to its frequency, this clonotype is medium-sized (0.01 to 0.1%). The V and J genes are TRBV20-1 and TRBJ2-3; the TCRdb call, TRBD2, lacks DNA for checking. The CDR3 is made up of 16 amino acids. Germline CDR1 DFQATT, CDR2 SNEGSKA (reference sequence). Here the CDR3 reads CSARDPASGSTDTQYF.

Measured by frequency, this clonotype is medium-sized (0.01 to 0.1%). The chain carries TRBV6-2 or TRBV6-3 and TRBJ1-1. The CDR3 is 16 residues long. Germline V gene sequence: CDR1 MNHEY, CDR2 SVGEGT. The CDR3 spells CASSYTDGIMNTEAFF.

The chain recombines TRBV7-6 with TRBJ2-7; no DNA is available, so the TRBD1 call from TCRdb remains unchecked. CDR1 is SGHVS, CDR2 FNYEAQ, per germline. This CDR3 contains 15 residues. The CDR3 loop is CASSLQDGTDYEQYF. Looking up the rest from reference TRBV7-6 and TRBJ2-7 gives the full variable domain: GAGVSQSPRYKVTKRGQDVALRCDPISGHVSLYWYRQALGQGPEFLTYFNYEAQQDKSGLPNDRFSAERPEGSISTLTIQRTEQRDSAMYRCASSLQDGTDYEQYFGPGTRLTVT.

The chain employs TRBV9 and TRBJ1-1; there is no DNA to check the TCRdb D call of TRBD1. Germline V gives CDR1 SGDLS, CDR2 YYNGEE. The CDR3 consists of 14 residues. CDR3 loop: CASSPGQENTEAFF.

The chain carries TRBV5-1 and TRBJ1-3. Germline CDR1 and CDR2: SGHRS and YFSETQ. The CDR3 is made up of 17 amino acids. CDR3 protein: CASSLARGAHSGNTIYF.

This chain links TRBV20-1 with TRBJ2-3. Germline V gives CDR1 DFQATT, CDR2 SNEGSKA (reference sequence). This CDR3 contains 12 residues. CDR3: CSARSGTDTQYF.

The CDR3 sequence is CASSRLEAASTFYEQYF. The V and J genes are TRBV7-9 and TRBJ2-7; absent DNA, TCRdb's TRBD2 call cannot be checked. CDR3 length equals 17 residues. From germline, CDR1 is SEHNR and CDR2 FQNEAQ (reference sequence).

The rearrangement uses TRBV5-5 and TRBJ2-1; TCRdb picks TRBD1, but there is no DNA to check that call. The CDR3 is 18 residues long. Germline assignment: CDR1 SGHKS and CDR2 YYEKEE (reference sequence). CDR3 protein: CASSPAWGLASSYNEQFF. Looking up the rest from reference TRBV5-5 and TRBJ2-1 gives the full variable domain: DAGVTQSPTHLIKTRGQQVTLRCSPISGHKSVSWYQQVLGQGPQFIFQYYEKEERGRGNFPDRFSARQFPNYSSELNVNALLLGDSALYLCASSPAWGLASSYNEQFFGPGTRLTVL.

This chain joins TRBV6-2 or TRBV6-3 and TRBJ2-7; TCRdb designates TRBD2, a call that cannot be tested without DNA. Germline CDR1 is MNHEY and CDR2 is SVGEGT. The CDR3 extends over 17 amino acids. This CDR3 reads CASSYEVMGLSDYEQYF.

The gene calls are TRBV29-1 and TRBJ2-2. This CDR3 is 12 amino acids long. Germline V gene lookup returns CDR1 SQVTM and CDR2 ANQGSEA. CDR3 sequence reads: CSVQANTGELFF.

The J gene is TRBJ2-7, the V gene TRBV7-8; absent DNA, TCRdb's TRBD1 call cannot be checked. Germline V CDR1 and CDR2: SGHVS, FQNEAQ. This CDR3 is built from 15 residues. The CDR3 loop is CASSFVGAVSYEQYF.